Presented here are 24 T cell receptor beta chains from one specimen sequenced in a study of T-cell reconstitution after alpha-beta-depleted transplantation in children. Unique molecular identifiers tagged the TCRbeta library. Via MiXCR, TCRdb re-called the PCR reads, giving one row per CDR3 protein. The sample records approximately 420,000 distinct CDR3 sequences, approximately 11% being singletons. The starting material was PBMCs from the stem cell graft donor, obtained from the stem cell graft. These receptors all stem from a human donor who donated a stem cell graft to a child with acute myeloid leukemia.

This clonotype was detected ten times or more. V is TRBV20-1 and J is TRBJ2-3; TRBD1 is a possible D gene (6 bases). This CDR3 spans 13 amino acids. Trimming cost V 2 bases and J 8 bases, with 14 bases left between them. Germline V gene lookup returns CDR1 DFQATT and CDR2 SNEGSKA (reference sequence). As DNA, the CDR3 is TGCAGTGCTAGACGGGGTGCCAGGGGTACGCAGTATTTT. This codes for CSARRGARGTQYF.

The chain joins TRBV12-3 or TRBV12-4 to TRBJ1-3; D unresolved. The CDR3 extends over 15 amino acids. The V and J ends lost 6 bases and 0 bases respectively, with 12 bases between them. The CDR3 protein is CASSLRPTSGNTIYF. CDR3 DNA sequence: TGTGCCAGCAGCCTACGACCGACCTCTGGAAACACCATATATTTT.

The chain is built from TRBV14 and TRBJ2-3; D gene uncertain. The germline gives CDR1 SGHDN, CDR2 FVKESK. V shed 7 bases and J shed 0 bases, with 8 bases lying between them. The CDR3 has 13 residues. CDR3: CASKPLSTDTQYF. In DNA, the CDR3 is TGTGCCAGCAAACCCCTGAGCACAGATACGCAGTATTTT.

This clonotype was counted between two and nine times. This sequence joins TRBV7-2 and TRBJ2-5; 12 bases fit TRBD2. The CDR3 has 16 residues. CDR1 is SGHTA, CDR2 FQGNSA, per germline. V shed 5 bases, J shed 5 bases, and the junction held 9 bases outside the gene matches. The CDR3 loop reads CASSTDLAGGPETQYF. CDR3 coding DNA: TGTGCCAGCAGCACCGATCTAGCGGGGGGGCCTGAGACCCAGTACTTC.

In this sample, this clonotype turned up a few times. V and J are TRBV5-1 and TRBJ2-1; 10 nucleotides align to TRBD2. Germline lookup yields CDR1 SGHRS and CDR2 YFSETQ. V lost 2 bases, J lost 7 bases, and 9 bases stayed unmatched. This CDR3 has 16 amino acids. CDR3 sequence reads: CASSLESGRAANEQFF. CDR3 nucleotides: TGCGCCAGCAGCTTAGAGAGCGGGAGGGCCGCAAATGAGCAGTTCTTC.

The table lists this clonotype with many counts. This CDR3 reads CASSVASGAGELFF. CDR3 nucleotide sequence: TGTGCCAGCAGCGTGGCCTCGGGGGCCGGGGAGCTGTTTTTT. V and J are TRBV9 and TRBJ2-2; possible D gene TRBD2, 6 bases. CDR1 and CDR2 (germline): SGDLS, YYNGEE. The CDR3 spans 14 residues. V shed 2 bases and J shed 6 bases, with 11 bases lying between them. Looking up the rest from reference TRBV9 and TRBJ2-2 gives the full variable domain: DSGVTQTPKHLITATGQRVTLRCSPRSGDLSVYWYQQSLDQGLQFLIQYYNGEERAKGNILERFSAQQFPDLHSELNLSSLELGDSALYFCASSVASGAGELFFGEGSRLTVL.

As regards this clonotype: A much larger clone lies one base from this, so it may be a read error. The rearrangement joins TRBV6-1 to TRBJ1-2; no clear D. V dropped 4 bases and J dropped 7 bases, with 19 bases sitting between them. This CDR3 contains 15 residues. In germline, CDR1 is MNHNS, CDR2 SASEGT. The chain's CDR3 is CASSARESQSSGYTF. CDR3 coding DNA: TGTGCCAGCAGTGCCCGGGAGTCACAGTCGTCTGGCTACACCTTC.

This clonotype was observed at least ten times. The chain is built from TRBV5-1 and TRBJ2-3; D may be TRBD1 (6 bases). CDR1 and CDR2 (germline): SGHRS, YFSETQ. The CDR3 has 16 residues. V was cut by 1 base and J by 4 bases, with 16 bases left in between. The CDR3 region is CASSLNRAIASDTQYF. CDR3 nucleotide sequence: TGCGCCAGCAGCTTGAACAGGGCAATAGCCTCAGATACGCAGTATTTT.

The chain has TRBV12-3 or TRBV12-4 and TRBJ2-5, with D possibly matching TRBD2 (5 bases). Between the trimmed V and J ends, which lost 6 bases and 5 bases, there was a span of 13 bases. This CDR3 spans 13 amino acids. Here the CDR3 reads CASRIDGMETQYF. CDR3 nucleotides: TGTGCCAGCAGGATCGACGGGATGGAGACCCAGTACTTC.

This chain connects TRBV11-1 to TRBJ1-1; no reliable D call. Germline loops: CDR1 SGHAT, CDR2 FQDESV (reference sequence). This CDR3 spans 13 amino acids. Trimming removed 3 bases from V and 3 bases from J, with 8 bases in between. CDR3 amino acids: CASSLHVDTEAFF. The CDR3 DNA sequence: TGTGCCAGCAGCTTGCATGTGGACACTGAAGCTTTCTTT.

The genes are TRBV4-2 and TRBJ2-5; TRBD1 aligns across 9 bases. CDR3 length: 15 residues. The germline V gene encodes CDR1 LGHNA and CDR2 YNFKEQ. Trimming removed 4 bases from V and 7 bases from J; junction bases left unmatched: 10. CDR3 DNA sequence: TGTGCCAGCAGCCCAGCGACAGGGGGATTGCGGACCCAGTACTTC. This encodes CASSPATGGLRTQYF.

This clonotype came up a few times. The chain recombines TRBV3-1 with TRBJ2-5, with TRBD2 identical over 8 bases. This CDR3 spans 15 amino acids. V lost 1 base, J lost 4 bases, and 5 bases stayed unmatched. The V gene's germline CDR1 is LGHDT and CDR2 YNNKEL (reference sequence). The DNA of the CDR3 is TGTGCCAGCAGCCAAGGTCGGACTAGCACAGAGACCCAGTACTTC. Translated, it gives CASSQGRTSTETQYF.

This chain uses TRBV4-3 with TRBJ1-4; 11 bases line up with TRBD1. The ends lost 1 base at V and 7 bases at J; junction bases unmatched: 8. CDR1 and CDR2 (germline): LGHNA, YSLEER. This CDR3 region has 17 residues. The CDR3 DNA follows: TGCGCCAGCAGCCAAGGGACAGGGGGCGCGGAACGTGAAAAACTGTTTTTT. It specifies CASSQGTGGAEREKLFF.

For the CDR3, the DNA is TGTGCCAGCAGCGTAACGGGACGGACCGGGGAGCTGTTTTTT. Residues: CASSVTGRTGELFF. V usage is TRBV9 and J usage is TRBJ2-2; either TRBD1 or TRBD2 may fit D (5 bases each). Trimming shortened V by 1 base and J by 5 bases, and 9 bases separated the two germline ends. This CDR3 has 14 amino acids. Germline-derived CDR1 and CDR2 are SGDLS and YYNGEE. The whole variable domain, filled in from reference TRBV9 and TRBJ2-2, reads DSGVTQTPKHLITATGQRVTLRCSPRSGDLSVYWYQQSLDQGLQFLIQYYNGEERAKGNILERFSAQQFPDLHSELNLSSLELGDSALYFCASSVTGRTGELFFGEGSRLTVL.

Regarding this clonotype: A single base separates this from a much larger clone, so it may be a read error. CDR3 nucleotide sequence: TGTGCCAGCAGTCCCTTGGGGGCAGGGGGCCCTCAGCCCCAGCATTTT. As protein: CASSPLGAGGPQPQHF. The chain couples TRBV27 to TRBJ1-5; 8 nucleotides line up with TRBD1. CDR3 size: 16 residues. Germline trimming cut 5 bases from V and 6 bases from J; bases unmatched to any gene: 12. Germline V lookup: CDR1 MNHEY, CDR2 SMNVEV (reference sequence).

This chain uses TRBV6-1 with TRBJ1-6; D might be TRBD1 (6 bases). Germline CDR1 is MNHNS and CDR2 is SASEGT. The CDR3 length is 18 residues. Trimming took off 6 bases at V and 12 bases at J, with 30 bases between the two ends. The CDR3 sequence: CASSDVGTPEWPWGPLHF. The CDR3 nucleotides read TGTGCCAGCAGCGACGTCGGGACACCTGAATGGCCTTGGGGACCCCTCCACTTT.

V gene TRBV3-1 combines with J gene TRBJ2-1; 8 positions match TRBD2. Germline assignment: CDR1 LGHDT and CDR2 YNNKEL (reference sequence). This CDR3 contains 15 residues. The J segment lost 6 bases and the V segment lost 4 bases, leaving 8 bases of the junction unmatched. The DNA of the CDR3 is TGTGCCAGCAGCCCCGGGGTCGGGAGGGGCAATGAGCAGTTCTTC. Its translation: CASSPGVGRGNEQFF.

This clonotype was counted a few times. The chain combines TRBV19 with TRBJ1-5; weak D call: TRBD1 (5 bases). The V gene lost 3 bases and the J gene lost 1 base, with 10 bases spanning the gap. The CDR3 loop spans 15 amino acids. Germline CDR1 is LNHDA and CDR2 is SQIVND (reference sequence). This CDR3 is CASSMEGLSNQPQHF. The CDR3 DNA follows: TGTGCCAGTAGTATGGAGGGGTTGAGCAATCAGCCCCAGCATTTT.

The chain recombines TRBV29-1 with TRBJ1-3; 9 nucleotides match TRBD1. The CDR3 contains 14 residues. Germline-derived CDR1 and CDR2 are SQVTM and ANQGSEA. The V segment lost 3 bases and the J segment 3 bases; nucleotides outside the gene matches: 3. The CDR3 loop is CSVDRTGDGNTIYF. In DNA form, the CDR3 reads TGCAGCGTTGACCGGACAGGGGATGGAAACACCATATATTTT.

This clonotype was seen a handful of times. The J gene is TRBJ2-7, the V gene TRBV20-1, with 13 bases fitting TRBD2. This CDR3 region has 15 residues. CDR1 DFQATT and CDR2 SNEGSKA come from the germline V gene (reference sequence). After removal of 5 bases from V and 4 bases from J, the junction contained 8 bases not matched to a gene. CDR3 loop: CSAHGLAGVIYEQYF. In nucleotides, the CDR3 is TGCAGTGCTCACGGACTAGCGGGAGTTATTTACGAGCAGTACTTC.

This clonotype was counted many times. The chain is built from TRBV5-7 and TRBJ1-1, with 7 bases lining up with TRBD1. TRBV5-7 is designated an ORF whose function remains uncertain. The CDR3 length is 17 residues. Germline trimming cut 3 bases from V and 6 bases from J; bases unmatched to any gene: 17. The chain's CDR3 is CASSSLYLGQSPPEAFF. Written as DNA, the CDR3 is TGTGCCAGCAGCTCTCTGTACTTGGGACAGAGCCCCCCTGAAGCTTTCTTT.

This clonotype showed up just a few times. V is TRBV6-2 or TRBV6-3 and J is TRBJ1-1; 7 bases agree with TRBD1. The CDR3 length is 14 residues. Germline V gene sequence: CDR1 MNHEY, CDR2 SVGEGT. V dropped 6 bases and J dropped 7; count of bases not matched to a gene: 11. The DNA for the CDR3 is TGTGCCAGCAGACGCAGACAGGGCGGCTTTGAAGCTTTCTTT. Translating gives CASRRRQGGFEAFF.

CDR3 loop: CASGLTGKIRYGYTF. For the CDR3, the DNA is TGTGCCAGCGGCCTTACAGGGAAAATCCGCTATGGCTACACCTTC. The chain couples TRBV12-3 or TRBV12-4 to TRBJ1-2; D perhaps matches TRBD1 (6 bases). With 8 bases removed from V and 4 bases from J, the gap between germline ends came to 20 bases. The length of the CDR3 is 15 residues.

The chain joins TRBV10-1 to TRBJ2-3; D is unresolved. V lost 3 bases and J lost 0, with 13 bases in between. The CDR3 is made up of 16 amino acids. CDR1 and CDR2 (germline): WNHNN, SYGVQD (reference sequence). CDR3 sequence reads: CASSEEQTTSTDTQYF. The CDR3 DNA follows: TGCGCCAGCAGTGAAGAGCAGACGACTAGCACAGATACGCAGTATTTT.